The rows below give T cell receptor beta chains drawn from one sample of a study of T cells in Graves' hyperthyroidism and ophthalmopathy. In TCRdb, the multiplex PCR reads were re-called with MiXCR into one record per CDR3 protein. The data show 700,000 or so distinct CDR3 sequences, about 15% seen once. Sample: blood. These receptors were taken from a woman in her forties or fifties with Graves' ophthalmopathy. CDR3s include the opening cysteine and the closing phenylalanine or tryptophan. Each record gives: CDR3 protein, CDR3 DNA, D gene, V gene, J gene, clone size. D genes are given only for firm matches. Only some rows state a clone size, as once, few, many or a class for expanded clones.

CASSLAGLYTDTQYF	TGTGCCAGCAGTCTAGCGGGCCTCTACACAGATACGCAGTATTTT	TRBD2	TRBV28	TRBJ2-3	few
CASSYSWGSGGTGELFF	TGTGCCAGCAGTTATTCTTGGGGGAGCGGGGGCACCGGGGAGCTGTTTTTT	TRBD2	TRBV6-1	TRBJ2-2	many
CASSQAAGGIGTQYF	TGTGCCAGCAGCCAAGCGGCCGGCGGGATTGGGACCCAGTACTTC	-	TRBV3-1	TRBJ2-5	few
CASSPQIRDSSTDTQYF	TGTGCCAGCTCACCACAGATACGGGACAGTAGCACAGATACGCAGTATTTT	TRBD1	TRBV18	TRBJ2-3	many
CASSLETSYNEQFF	TGCGCCAGCAGCTTGGAGACTAGCTACAATGAGCAGTTCTTC	-	TRBV5-1	TRBJ2-1	-
CASSLLRDTRSYNSPLHF	TGTGCCAGCAGCCTCCTTCGGGACACCCGCTCCTATAATTCACCCCTCCACTTT	-	TRBV3-1	TRBJ1-6	few
CASSSFEAGTRVGGYTF	TGTGCCAGCTCATCTTTTGAAGCCGGGACCAGGGTTGGTGGCTACACCTTC	-	TRBV18	TRBJ1-2	many
CASLLAEYGYTF	TGTGCCAGCCTCCTCGCGGAATATGGCTACACCTTC	-	TRBV6-2/TRBV6-3	TRBJ1-2	-
CASSPGQSGNTIYF	TGTGCCAGCAGTCCAGGACAGTCCGGAAACACCATATATTTT	-	TRBV6-2/TRBV6-3	TRBJ1-3	-
CASSLSPFGLVEYNEQFF	TGTGCCAGCAGTTTATCCCCCTTCGGACTAGTAGAATACAATGAGCAGTTCTTC	TRBD2	TRBV27	TRBJ2-1	many
CASRSLAGGPYEQYF	TGTGCCAGCAGGTCTCTAGCGGGAGGGCCCTACGAGCAGTACTTC	TRBD2	TRBV27	TRBJ2-7	many
CATSDLGRSEAFF	TGTGCCACCAGTGACCTTGGACGGAGTGAAGCTTTCTTT	-	TRBV24-1	TRBJ1-1	-
CASSPYPLTDCLAPALEHCPQHF	TGTGCCAGCAGCCCATACCCCCTGACAGATTGTCTGGCCCCTGCCCTTGAACATTGCCCCCAGCATTTT	-	TRBV7-9	TRBJ1-5	-
CASSVLGRATGETQYF	TGTGCCAGCAGCGTGTTAGGGAGGGCCACGGGCGAGACCCAGTACTTC	TRBD2	TRBV9	TRBJ2-5	few
CASSWETRSYEQYF	TGTGCCAGCAGCTGGGAGACACGCTCCTACGAGCAGTACTTC	-	TRBV13	TRBJ2-7	many
CASSHAQGGDQPQHF	TGTGCCAGCAGCCATGCTCAAGGGGGGGATCAGCCCCAGCATTTT	-	TRBV4-2	TRBJ1-5	few
CASSFSFRSTTTRSYNEQFF	TGTGCCAGCAGCTTTTCTTTTCGTTCGACTACCACTCGCTCCTACAATGAGCAGTTCTTC	-	TRBV5-6	TRBJ2-1	few
CASSSSGSTDTRYF	TGTGCCAGCAGTTCTAGCGGAAGCACAGATACGCGGTATTTT	TRBD2	TRBV27	TRBJ2-3	-